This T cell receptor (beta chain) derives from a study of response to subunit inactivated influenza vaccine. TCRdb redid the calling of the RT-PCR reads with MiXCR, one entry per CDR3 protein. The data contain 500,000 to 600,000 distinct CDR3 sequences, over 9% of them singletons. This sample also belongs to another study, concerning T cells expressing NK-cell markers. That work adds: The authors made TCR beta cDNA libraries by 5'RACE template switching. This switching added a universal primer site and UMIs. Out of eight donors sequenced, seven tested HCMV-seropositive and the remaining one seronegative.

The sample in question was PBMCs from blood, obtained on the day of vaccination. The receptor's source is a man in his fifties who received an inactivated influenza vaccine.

The CDR3 coding sequence is TGTGCCAGCAGCCAAGGAGGCGTGGGGACATTCGAGCAGTACTTC. Residues: CASSQGGVGTFEQYF. The chain has TRBV3-1 and TRBJ2-7, with D possibly being TRBD1 (6 bases). CDR3 length equals 15 residues. Germline assignment: CDR1 LGHDT and CDR2 YNNKEL (reference sequence). The V gene lost 1 base and the J gene lost 6 bases, with 16 bases spanning the gap.